The T cell receptor beta chain described here comes from a study of blood T cells in healthy people across ages. Findings and caveats of the study: The long-lived group displayed more naive CD4+ cells, plus higher diversity, than the aged donors did. Observed TCR beta diversity per million T cells went down as age went up. This fall followed a roughly linear course with age.

CDR1 and CDR2 from the germline V gene are LNHDA and SQIVND (reference sequence). This CDR3 is built from 15 residues. There are a few counts of this clonotype. What it binds is not known. Next came a second PCR, run for about 7 to 12 cycles, which used a sample-barcoded 5' primer along with a J-beta primer mix. MiXCR was run by TCRdb on the 5' RACE reads, yielding one entry per CDR3 protein. The repertoire consists of around 1,900,000 distinct CDR3 sequences, with 30% to 40% occurring once and the leading ten covering 23%. PBMCs were isolated at a quantity of at least 7 million per sample. The TCR was taken from a human donor in good health. The chain is built from TRBV19 and TRBJ2-4, with 8 bases identical to TRBD1. The J call could be wrong; TRBJ2-7 is a better fit for the DNA end. The specimen was blood. CDR3 protein: CASSIRSRTGNEQYF. The CDR3 coding sequence is TGTGCCAGTAGTATACGGTCGAGGACAGGGAACGAGCAGTACTTC.